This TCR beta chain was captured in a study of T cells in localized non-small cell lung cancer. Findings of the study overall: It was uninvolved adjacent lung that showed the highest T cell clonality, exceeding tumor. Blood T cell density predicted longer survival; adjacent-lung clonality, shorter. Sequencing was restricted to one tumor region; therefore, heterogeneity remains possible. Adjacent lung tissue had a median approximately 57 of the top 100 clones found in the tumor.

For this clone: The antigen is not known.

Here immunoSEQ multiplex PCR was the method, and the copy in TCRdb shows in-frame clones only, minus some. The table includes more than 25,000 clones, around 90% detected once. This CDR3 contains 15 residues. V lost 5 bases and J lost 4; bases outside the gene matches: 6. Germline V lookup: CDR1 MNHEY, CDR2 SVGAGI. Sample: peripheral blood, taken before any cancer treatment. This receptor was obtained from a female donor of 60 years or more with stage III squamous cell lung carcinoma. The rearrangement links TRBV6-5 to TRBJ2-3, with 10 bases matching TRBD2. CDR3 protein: CASSNLAGGADTQYF. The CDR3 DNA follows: TGTGCCAGCAGTAACTTAGCGGGAGGAGCAGATACGCAGTATTTT.